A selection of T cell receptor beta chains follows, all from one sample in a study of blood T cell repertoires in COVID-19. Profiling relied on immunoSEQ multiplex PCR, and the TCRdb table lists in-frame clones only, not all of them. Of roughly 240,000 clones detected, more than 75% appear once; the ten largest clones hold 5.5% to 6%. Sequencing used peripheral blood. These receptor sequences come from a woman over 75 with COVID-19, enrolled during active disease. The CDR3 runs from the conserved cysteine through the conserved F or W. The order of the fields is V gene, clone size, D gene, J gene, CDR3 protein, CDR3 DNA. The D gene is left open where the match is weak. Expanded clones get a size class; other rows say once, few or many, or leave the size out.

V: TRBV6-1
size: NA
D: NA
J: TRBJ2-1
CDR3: CASSEASSVRGNKFF
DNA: TGTGCCAGCAGTGAAGCGTCGTCCGTTCGGGGTAACAAGTTCTTC

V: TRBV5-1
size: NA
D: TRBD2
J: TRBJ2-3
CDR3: CASSGLGSGAGTDTQYF
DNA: TGCGCCAGCAGCGGGCTTGGCAGCGGGGCTGGCACAGATACGCAGTATTTT

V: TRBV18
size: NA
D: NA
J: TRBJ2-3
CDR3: CASFREPTDTQYF
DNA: TGTGCCAGCTTCCGGGAACCCACAGATACGCAGTATTTT

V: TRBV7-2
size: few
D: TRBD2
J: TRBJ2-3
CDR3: CASSLLPGTMTDTQYF
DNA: TGTGCCAGCAGCTTACTGCCAGGGACTATGACAGATACGCAGTATTTT

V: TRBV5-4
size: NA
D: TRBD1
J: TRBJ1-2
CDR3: CASSSSTGGRNYGYTF
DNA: TGTGCCAGCAGCTCCTCCACAGGGGGCAGAAACTATGGCTACACCTTC

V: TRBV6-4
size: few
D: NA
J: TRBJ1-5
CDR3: CASSPGGNNQPQHF
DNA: TGTGCCAGCTCACCGGGGGGGAACAATCAGCCCCAGCATTTT

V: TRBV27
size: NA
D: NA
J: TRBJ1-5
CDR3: CASSSRQARNQPQHF
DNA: TGTGCCAGCAGTTCTCGACAGGCGCGCAATCAGCCCCAGCATTTT

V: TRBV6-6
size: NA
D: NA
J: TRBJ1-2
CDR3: CASSPRVDPANYGYTF
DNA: TGTGCCAGCAGTCCTAGAGTAGACCCAGCTAACTATGGCTACACCTTC

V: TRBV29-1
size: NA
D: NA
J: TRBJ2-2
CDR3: CSVKTAGNTGELFF
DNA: TGCAGCGTAAAAACGGCGGGGAACACCGGGGAGCTGTTTTTT

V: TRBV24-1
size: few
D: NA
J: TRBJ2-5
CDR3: CATSDGHFGQETQYF
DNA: TGTGCCACCAGTGACGGCCATTTCGGGCAAGAGACCCAGTACTTC

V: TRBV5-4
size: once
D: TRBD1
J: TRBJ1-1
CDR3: CASSLLQGAAFF
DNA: TGTGCCAGCAGCTTGTTACAGGGGGCAGCTTTCTTT

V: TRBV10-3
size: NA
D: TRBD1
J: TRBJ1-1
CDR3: CAISEKTGGSNTEAFF
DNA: TGTGCCATCAGTGAGAAGACAGGGGGCAGCAACACTGAAGCTTTCTTT

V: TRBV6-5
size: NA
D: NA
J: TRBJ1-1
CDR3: CASSRSPFEAFF
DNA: TGTGCCAGCAGTCGGAGCCCCTTTGAAGCTTTCTTT

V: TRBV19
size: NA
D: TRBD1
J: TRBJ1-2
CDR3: CASSLRPGTGGERGGYTF
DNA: TGTGCCAGTAGTCTCCGGCCCGGGACAGGGGGGGAAAGAGGTGGCTACACCTTC

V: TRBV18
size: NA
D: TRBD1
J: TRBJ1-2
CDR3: CASSARTGDGYTF
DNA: TGTGCCAGCTCAGCTCGGACAGGGGATGGCTACACCTTC

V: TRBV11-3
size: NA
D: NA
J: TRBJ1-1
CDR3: CASSLGENTEAFF
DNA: TGTGCCAGCAGCTTAGGAGAGAACACTGAAGCTTTCTTT

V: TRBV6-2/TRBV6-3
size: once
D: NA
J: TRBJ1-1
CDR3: CASSYSPLGQGLNTEAFF
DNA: TGTGCCAGCAGTTACTCGCCCCTTGGTCAGGGGCTGAACACTGAAGCTTTCTTT

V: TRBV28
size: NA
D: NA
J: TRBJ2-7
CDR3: CASSRQGIVYEQYF
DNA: TGTGCCAGCAGCCGGCAGGGGATCGTCTACGAGCAGTACTTC

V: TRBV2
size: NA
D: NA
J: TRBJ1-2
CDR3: CASSASGGTQVF
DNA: TGTGCCAGCAGCGCCTCGGGGGGAACTCAGGTATTC

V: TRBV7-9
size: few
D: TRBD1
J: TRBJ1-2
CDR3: CASSLDRGNYGYTF
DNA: TGTGCCAGCAGCTTAGACAGGGGGAACTATGGCTACACCTTC

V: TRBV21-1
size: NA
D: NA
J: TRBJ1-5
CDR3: CASSNPGQGGNQPQHF
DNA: TGTGCCAGCAGCAATCCGGGGCAGGGGGGCAATCAGCCCCAGCATTTT

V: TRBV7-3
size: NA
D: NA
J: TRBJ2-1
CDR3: CASSPSGTTNYNEQFF
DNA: TGTGCCAGCAGTCCCTCCGGGACAACTAACTACAATGAGCAGTTCTTC

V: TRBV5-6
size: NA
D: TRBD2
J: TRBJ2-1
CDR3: CASSRLAGGWNEQFF
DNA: TGTGCCAGCAGTCGTTTAGCGGGGGGTTGGAATGAGCAGTTCTTC

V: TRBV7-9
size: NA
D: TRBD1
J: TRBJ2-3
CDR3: CASSSWTGSTDTQYF
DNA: TGTGCCAGCAGCTCGTGGACAGGGTCCACAGATACGCAGTATTTT

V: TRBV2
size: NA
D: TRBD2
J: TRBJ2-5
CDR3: CASRQAGVGRETQYF
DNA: TGTGCCAGCAGGCAGGCGGGGGTAGGGCGAGAGACCCAGTACTTC

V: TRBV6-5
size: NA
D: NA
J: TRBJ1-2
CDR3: CASSRGATGYTF
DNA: TGTGCCAGCAGCCGAGGTGCAACTGGCTACACCTTC

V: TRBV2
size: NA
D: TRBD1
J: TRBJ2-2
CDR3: CASSPGQGANTGELFF
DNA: TGTGCCAGCAGCCCTGGACAGGGGGCGAACACCGGGGAGCTGTTTTTT

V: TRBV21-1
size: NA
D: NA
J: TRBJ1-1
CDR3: CASTIESPQPLTEAFF
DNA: TGTGCCAGCACCATTGAGAGCCCACAGCCTCTCACTGAAGCTTTCTTT

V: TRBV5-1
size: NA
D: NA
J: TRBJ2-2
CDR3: CASSLSTDNTGELFF
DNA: TGCGCCAGCAGCTTGAGTACAGACAACACCGGGGAGCTGTTTTTT

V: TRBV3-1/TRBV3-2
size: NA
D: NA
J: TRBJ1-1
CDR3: CASSQGGGNTEAFF
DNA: TGTGCCAGCAGCCAAGGCGGAGGGAACACTGAAGCTTTCTTT